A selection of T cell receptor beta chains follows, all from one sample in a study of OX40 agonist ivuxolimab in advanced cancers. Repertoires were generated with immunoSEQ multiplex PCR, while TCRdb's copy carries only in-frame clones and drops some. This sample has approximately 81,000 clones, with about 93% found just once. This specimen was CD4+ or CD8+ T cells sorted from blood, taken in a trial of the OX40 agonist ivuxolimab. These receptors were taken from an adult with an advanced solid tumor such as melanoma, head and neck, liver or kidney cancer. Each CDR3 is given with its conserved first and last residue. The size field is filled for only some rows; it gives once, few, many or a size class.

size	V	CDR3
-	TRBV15	CATSRAAPPSEQYF
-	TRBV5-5	CASSLGGVRIMNTEAFF
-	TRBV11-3	CASSEGQAYEQYF
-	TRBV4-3	CASSQDQSTRGTDTQYF
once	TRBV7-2	CASSRSGGTEAFF
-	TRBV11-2	CASSLVWTEQFF
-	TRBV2	CAIWRTSDTGELFF
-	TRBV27	CASTSVGYNTGELFF
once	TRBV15	CATSRGDLGRQANQPQHF
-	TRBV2	CASSEGYSGVYEQYF
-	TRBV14	CASSQGWGAGEKLFF
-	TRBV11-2	CASSLDQFGGAVDTQYF
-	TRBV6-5	CASSYFSPGATDTQYF
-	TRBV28	CASSSGVPYEQYF
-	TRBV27	CASRPGGYSNQPQHF
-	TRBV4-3	CASSRVPGQSYTF
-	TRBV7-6	CASSSIQGTTEAFF
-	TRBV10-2	CASSLVTGATDTQYF
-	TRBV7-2	CASRPTSGVRTDTQYF
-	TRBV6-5	CASSYRAGDGYTF
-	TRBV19	CASSIWGLNQPQHF
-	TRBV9	CASSPGEISYTF
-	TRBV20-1	CSLSYQETQYF
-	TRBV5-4	CASSSEGQTYYGYTF
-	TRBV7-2	CASSPRQGMNTEAFF
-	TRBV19	CASSVPGQGAYEQYF
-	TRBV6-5	CASSFGQGYGYTF
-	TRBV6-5	CASEETTGGQGTQYF
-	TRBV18	CASSSGLAGLLSYNEQFF
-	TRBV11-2	CAIGQGASTEAFF
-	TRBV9	CASSEDGRDRTNYGYTF
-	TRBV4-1	CASSQGRRLNEKLFF
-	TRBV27	CASSRLGTGGNEKLFF
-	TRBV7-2	CASSRGAGAETQYF
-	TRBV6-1	CASSASAGVFYEQYF
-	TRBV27	CASSFGLKDGYTF
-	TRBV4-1	CASSQDFRAHEQYF
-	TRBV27	CASSTRTSGQSTDTQYF
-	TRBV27	CASSFVNQPQHF
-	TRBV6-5	CASRRTGSNQPQHF
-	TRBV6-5	CASSYTQTGDRGYTF
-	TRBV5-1	CASSSLGNTEAFF
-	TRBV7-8	CASSPIRTGVDNEQFF
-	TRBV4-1	CASSQVRGRANYGYTF
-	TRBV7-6	CASSLAREGQFF
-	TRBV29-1	CSAKGGYSYNEQFF
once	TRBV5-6	CASSLVPTSAGSYEQYF
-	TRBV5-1	CASLYRGLNNEQFF
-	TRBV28	CASSSTSGGVEQYF
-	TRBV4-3	CASSQDVPTSGIGNEQFF